The 10 T cell receptor beta chains listed next were all sequenced from one sample in a study of blood T cell repertoires in COVID-19. Sequencing was performed with immunoSEQ multiplex PCR; in TCRdb, only in-frame clones are kept and a portion is missing. The table records about 140,000 clones, under 85% of them present only once. Material: peripheral blood. These receptors all come from a human donor in a cohort sampled during active COVID-19.

This clone appeared once. The chain uses TRBV29-1 and TRBJ1-1; D unresolved. The CDR3 consists of 14 residues. Trimming removed 7 bases at V and 2 bases at J, with 17 bases between. Germline loops: CDR1 SQVTM, CDR2 ANQGSEA. In DNA, the CDR3 is TGCAGCGCCCCTTTACCAGAGGGAAACACTGAAGCTTTCTTT. Amino acid sequence: CSAPLPEGNTEAFF.

The CDR3 coding sequence is TGCGCCAGCAGCCAAGCCGTTGGGGCGGAGACTAGCACAGATACGCAGTATTTT. This encodes CASSQAVGAETSTDTQYF. This chain joins TRBV4-1 and TRBJ2-3; D may be TRBD1 (5 bases). The CDR3 spans 18 residues. CDR1 MGHRA and CDR2 YSYEKL come from the germline V gene. The germline V and J ends were trimmed by 1 base and 0 bases, with 17 bases remaining between them.

This clone was recorded a few times. The chain combines TRBV6-2 or TRBV6-3 with TRBJ2-1; D gene uncertain. The CDR3 extends over 13 amino acids. V lost 3 bases, J lost 4 bases, and 7 bases lay in between. The germline V gene encodes CDR1 MNHEY and CDR2 SVGEGT. CDR3 DNA sequence: TGTGCCAGCAGTTATGACACATACAATGAGCAGTTCTTC. It is translated as CASSYDTYNEQFF.

This chain links TRBV7-3 with TRBJ2-5; 8 bases are shared with TRBD1. The V gene's germline CDR1 is SGHTA and CDR2 FQGTGA. This CDR3 comprises 17 residues. J gave up 4 bases and V 1 base, and 11 bases lay outside the gene matches. CDR3 nucleotides: TGTGCCAGCAGCTTAATGGGTGACAGGGGTTGGCCAGAGACCCAGTACTTC. Its translation is CASSLMGDRGWPETQYF.

The chain employs TRBV6-2 or TRBV6-3 and TRBJ2-3; TRBD1 might be the D (7 bases). The V end lost 6 bases, the J end lost 1 base, and 17 bases lay between the germline ends. Germline-derived CDR1 and CDR2 are MNHEY and SVGEGT. This CDR3 contains 16 residues. The DNA for the CDR3 is TGTGCCAGCAGCTATCCCAGGGGGGATGGCACAGATACGCAGTATTTT. It specifies CASSYPRGDGTDTQYF.

CDR3 nucleotides: TGCGCCAGCAGCCAAGCACAGGGGGGTAATGAAAAACTGTTTTTT. This encodes CASSQAQGGNEKLFF. The J gene is TRBJ1-4, the V gene TRBV4-3; TRBD1 matches at 8 bases. The CDR3 runs to 15 residues. CDR1 and CDR2 from the germline V gene are LGHNA and YSLEER. J was trimmed by 4 bases and V by 1 base; bases with no gene match: 2.

The V call is TRBV7-3, the J call TRBJ2-5; no clear D. With 3 bases removed from V and 1 base from J, the gap between germline ends came to 9 bases. This CDR3 region has 14 residues. CDR1 and CDR2 (germline): SGHTA, FQGTGA. CDR3 nucleotide sequence: TGTGCCAGCAGCTTCGGAGTGGGCCAAGAGACCCAGTACTTC. Translation: CASSFGVGQETQYF.

The chain's CDR3 is CATSDPGQAYTGELFF. CDR3 DNA: TGTGCCACCAGTGACCCGGGACAAGCTTACACCGGGGAGCTGTTTTTT. V gene TRBV24-1 combines with J gene TRBJ2-2; D may be TRBD1 (6 bases). V shed 4 bases and J shed 3 bases, with 14 bases lying between them. The CDR3 has 16 residues. Germline CDR1 KGHDR, CDR2 SFDVKD.

The CDR3 region has the DNA TGTGCCAGCAGCGGGCAGGGGGGCACCGGGGAGCTGTTTTTT. It specifies CASSGQGGTGELFF. The chain employs TRBV7-3 and TRBJ2-2; the D gene is possibly TRBD1 (7 bases). The CDR3 loop spans 14 amino acids. V was pared by 5 bases and J by 4 bases, with 11 bases between. From germline, CDR1 is SGHTA and CDR2 FQGTGA.

J is TRBJ1-1 and V is TRBV5-4, with 8 bases matching TRBD1. The V gene's germline CDR1 is SGHNT and CDR2 YYREEE (reference sequence). The CDR3 runs to 15 residues. Trimming took 4 bases from V and 0 from J; bases not matched to a gene: 5. CDR3 sequence reads: CASSKGTGLNTEAFF. The CDR3 DNA reads TGTGCCAGCAGCAAAGGGACAGGATTGAACACTGAAGCTTTCTTT.